This T cell receptor beta chain was obtained from a study of OX40 agonist ivuxolimab in advanced cancers. Study-wide context: The treatment was a fully human IgG2 OX40 agonist, ivuxolimab. Partial response was recorded in three patients: one hepatocellular carcinoma and two cutaneous melanoma cases.

This clone was observed once. Its antigen is still unknown. Produced via immunoSEQ multiplex PCR; TCRdb's table is partial and in-frame only. The table has roughly 80,000 clones, more than 70% seen once; the top ten hold 6.5% to 7.5%. Points from the study as a whole: On average, CD8+ T cells showed a greater number of expanded clones than CD4+.

Trimming took 1 base from V and 4 from J; bases not matched to a gene: 4. The CDR3 has 16 residues. Looked up from germline, CDR1 is SGHVS and CDR2 is FQNEAQ. The V and J genes are TRBV7-8 and TRBJ1-5, with 10 bases fitting TRBD1. This specimen consisted of CD4+ or CD8+ T cells sorted from blood, obtained in a trial of the OX40 agonist ivuxolimab. The TCR originated in an adult with an advanced solid tumor such as melanoma, head and neck, liver or kidney cancer. CDR3 coding DNA: TGTGCCAGCAGCTTAGAGGGACAGGGGTTTAATCAGCCCCAGCATTTT. It translates to CASSLEGQGFNQPQHF.